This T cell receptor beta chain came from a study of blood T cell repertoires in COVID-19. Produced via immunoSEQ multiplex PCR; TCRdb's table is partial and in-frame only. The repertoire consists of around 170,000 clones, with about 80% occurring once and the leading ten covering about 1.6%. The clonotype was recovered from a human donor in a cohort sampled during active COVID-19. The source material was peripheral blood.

The CDR3 nucleotides read TGTGCCAGCAGCTTACCGCGGGAAGGCTACGAGCAGTACTTC. As protein: CASSLPREGYEQYF. V usage is TRBV7-8 and J usage is TRBJ2-7, with a weak D call TRBD2 (6 bases). The germline V gene encodes CDR1 SGHVS and CDR2 FQNEAQ. The CDR3 length is 14 residues. V was cut by 2 bases and J by 3 bases, with 11 bases left in between.